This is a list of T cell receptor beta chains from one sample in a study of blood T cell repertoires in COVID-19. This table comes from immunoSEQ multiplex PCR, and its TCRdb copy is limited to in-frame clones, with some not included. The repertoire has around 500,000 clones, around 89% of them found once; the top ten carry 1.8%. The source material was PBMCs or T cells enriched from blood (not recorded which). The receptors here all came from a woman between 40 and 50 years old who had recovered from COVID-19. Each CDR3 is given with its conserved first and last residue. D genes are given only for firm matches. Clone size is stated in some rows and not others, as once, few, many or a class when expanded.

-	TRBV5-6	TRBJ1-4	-	TGTGCCAGCAGCACGGACAGCCAAGGGCTGTTTTTT	CASSTDSQGLFF
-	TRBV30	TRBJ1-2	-	TGTGCCTGGAGTCCCCAGGGGATTCTTAACTATGGCTACACCTTC	CAWSPQGILNYGYTF
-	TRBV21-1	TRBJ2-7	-	TGTGCCAGCAGCAAAGGGGGTACAGGTCTTTACTACGAGCAGTACTTC	CASSKGGTGLYYEQYF
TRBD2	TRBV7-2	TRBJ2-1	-	TGTGCCAGCAGCTTTAAGGTAACCGGGACTAGCGGATACAATGAGCAGTTCTTC	CASSFKVTGTSGYNEQFF
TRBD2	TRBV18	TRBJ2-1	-	TGTGCCAGCTCACCCGGGGCGGGAGTTAATGATGAGCAGTTCTTC	CASSPGAGVNDEQFF
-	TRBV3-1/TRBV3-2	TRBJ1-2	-	TGTGCCAGCAGCCCCCAAACAGTAGACTATGGCTACACCTTC	CASSPQTVDYGYTF
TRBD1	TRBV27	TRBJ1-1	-	TGTGCCAGCAGTTCCTTAGGGGACAGGGAAACTGAAGCTTTCTTT	CASSSLGDRETEAFF
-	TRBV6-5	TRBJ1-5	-	TGTGCCAGCAGTTACTATTATCGGAGCAATCAGCCCCAGCATTTT	CASSYYYRSNQPQHF
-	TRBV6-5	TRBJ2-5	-	TGTGCCAGCCAGACTTCCATAGAAGATCAAGAGACCCAGTACTTC	CASQTSIEDQETQYF
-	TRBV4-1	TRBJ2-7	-	TGCGCCAGCAGCCAAGGCCCCGACAATTCCTACGAGCAGTACTTC	CASSQGPDNSYEQYF
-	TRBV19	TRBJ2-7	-	TGTGCCAGTTCCGGGTCCCCAGTCCCCGAGCAGTACTTC	CASSGSPVPEQYF
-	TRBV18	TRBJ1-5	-	TGTGCCAGCTCACCAGGACGGGGATCCAGCAATCAGCCCCAGCATTTT	CASSPGRGSSNQPQHF
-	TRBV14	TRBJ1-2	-	TGTGCCAGCAGCCAAGCCGGCGGGGGGGACTATGGCTACACCTTC	CASSQAGGGDYGYTF
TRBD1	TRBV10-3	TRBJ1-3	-	TGTGCCATCAGTGAGTCGAATTACAGGGGGTCTATCTTT	CAISESNYRGSIF
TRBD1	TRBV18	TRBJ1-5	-	TGTGCCAGCTCACCGACAGGGCAGGGGTGGGATCAGCCCCAGCATTTT	CASSPTGQGWDQPQHF
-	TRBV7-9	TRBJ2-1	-	TGTGCCAGCAGCGTCTCACCGGGACTCCATGAGCAGTTCTTC	CASSVSPGLHEQFF
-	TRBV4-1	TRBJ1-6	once	TGCGCCAGCAGCCAAGGACAGGCCCGCTCCTATAATTCACCCCTCCACTTT	CASSQGQARSYNSPLHF
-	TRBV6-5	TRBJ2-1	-	TGTGCCAGCAGTTACGACAGGTCCTACAATGAGCAGTTCTTC	CASSYDRSYNEQFF
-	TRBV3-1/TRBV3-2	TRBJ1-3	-	TGTGCCAGCAGCCAGTACTCTGGAAACACCATATATTTT	CASSQYSGNTIYF
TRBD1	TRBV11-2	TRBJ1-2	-	TGTGCCAGCAGACCGACAGGGGGCGCTTTGAGTGGCTACACCTTC	CASRPTGGALSGYTF
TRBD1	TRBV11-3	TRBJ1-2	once	TGTGCCAGCAGCTTGGCCCCCCCCGGGACAGGGGTTTTTGGCTACACCTTC	CASSLAPPGTGVFGYTF
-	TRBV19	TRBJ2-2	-	TGTGCCAGTAGTATATCCCCTTGGGACAGGGAGCTGTTTTTT	CASSISPWDRELFF
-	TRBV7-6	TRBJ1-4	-	TGTGCCAGCAGCTTAGGGACAGACCTTAATGAAAAACTGTTTTTT	CASSLGTDLNEKLFF
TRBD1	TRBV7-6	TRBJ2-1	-	TGTGCCAGCAGCTCCCAACAGGGGGTTTCCTACAATGAGCAGTTCTTC	CASSSQQGVSYNEQFF
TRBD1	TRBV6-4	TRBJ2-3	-	TGTGCCAGCAGTGTAGGGGCAGGGGGCGCAGATACGCAGTATTTT	CASSVGAGGADTQYF
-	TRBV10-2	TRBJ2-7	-	TGCGCCACCAGGGGCACAGGGCACTCCGACGAGCAGTACTTC	CATRGTGHSDEQYF
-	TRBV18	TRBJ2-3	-	TGTGCCAGCTCACCAATCCCTAGCTTCCGACCAGATACGCAGTATTTT	CASSPIPSFRPDTQYF
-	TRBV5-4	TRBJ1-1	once	TGTGCCAGCAGCCAGAAACAGGGCACTGAAGCTTTCTTT	CASSQKQGTEAFF
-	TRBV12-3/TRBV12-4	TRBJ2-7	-	TGTGCCAGCAGTTTGACAGAGTCGGACGAGCAGTACTTC	CASSLTESDEQYF
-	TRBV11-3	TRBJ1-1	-	TGTGCCAGCAGCTTAGTTGTCATGAACACTGAAGCTTTCTTT	CASSLVVMNTEAFF
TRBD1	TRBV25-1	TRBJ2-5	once	TGTGCCAGCAGTGAATCTTTTGGGACAGGGAAGCGGGGGACCCAGTACTTC	CASSESFGTGKRGTQYF
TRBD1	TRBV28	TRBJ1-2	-	TGTGCCAGCAGTTTACGGACAGGTTGGGATGGCTACACCTTC	CASSLRTGWDGYTF
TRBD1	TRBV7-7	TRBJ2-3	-	TGTGCCAGCAGCTTAGCGTTAATGGCAGGGGGTCCGGCAGATACGCAGTATTTT	CASSLALMAGGPADTQYF
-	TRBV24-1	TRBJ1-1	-	TGTGCCACCAGTGATCTAGAGAGCACTGAAGCTTTCTTT	CATSDLESTEAFF
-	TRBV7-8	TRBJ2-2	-	TGTGCCAGCAGCCCTCCTATAAACCCAGGGGACACCGGGGAGCTGTTTTTT	CASSPPINPGDTGELFF
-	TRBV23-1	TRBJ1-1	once	TGCGCCAGCCCGGCGGGCGACACTGAAGCTTTCTTT	CASPAGDTEAFF
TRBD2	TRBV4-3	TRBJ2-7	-	TGCGCCAGCAGCCAAGATTCCCCTTATGGCGGGAGTAGGTTGCAGTACGAGCAGTACTTC	CASSQDSPYGGSRLQYEQYF
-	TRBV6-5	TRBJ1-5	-	TGTGCCAGCAGCCGGACATTAGGGGTGCAGCCCCAGCATTTT	CASSRTLGVQPQHF
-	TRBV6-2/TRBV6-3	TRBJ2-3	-	TGTGCCAGCAGCCCCCGGGAACGACGGGAAAGCACAGATACGCAGTATTTT	CASSPRERRESTDTQYF
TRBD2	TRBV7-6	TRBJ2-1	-	TGTGCCAGCAGTTGGACTAGCGGGAGCTCCTACAATGAGCAGTTCTTC	CASSWTSGSSYNEQFF
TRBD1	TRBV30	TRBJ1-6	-	TGTGCCTGGAGCCGGTGGACAGGGGTAAAAAATTCACCCCTCCACTTT	CAWSRWTGVKNSPLHF
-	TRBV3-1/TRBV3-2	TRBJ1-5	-	TGTGCCAGCAGCCATTCCGGGGGGGGTCAGCCCCAGCATTTT	CASSHSGGGQPQHF
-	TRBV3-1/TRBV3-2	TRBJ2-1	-	TGTGCCAGCAGCCCCTATCAGGCTCTTGAGCAGTTCTTC	CASSPYQALEQFF
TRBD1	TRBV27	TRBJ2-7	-	TGTGCCAGCAGTCACACCGGGACAGGCAGCTCCTACGAGCAGTACTTC	CASSHTGTGSSYEQYF
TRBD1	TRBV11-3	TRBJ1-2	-	TGTGCCAGCAGCCCCGGGACAGGGGGGATGAACGGCTACACCTTC	CASSPGTGGMNGYTF
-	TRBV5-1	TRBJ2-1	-	TGCGCCAGCAGCTTGGCCGGTTCTAGCCGTTGGGATGAGCAGTTCTTC	CASSLAGSSRWDEQFF
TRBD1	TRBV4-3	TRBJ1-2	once	TGCGCCAGCAGCCAGGATGGGACAGGGGAAAGATACACCTTC	CASSQDGTGERYTF
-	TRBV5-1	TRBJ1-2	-	TGCGCCAGCAGCCCCGGGGGTGGGGCAGATGGCTACACCTTC	CASSPGGGADGYTF
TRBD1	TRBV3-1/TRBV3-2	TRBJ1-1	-	TGTGCCAGCAGCCATAGGGGACAGATGAACACTGAAGCTTTCTTT	CASSHRGQMNTEAFF
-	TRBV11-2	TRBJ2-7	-	TGTGCCAGCAGCTTAGTGGGGGGAATCCCCATCTCCTACGAGCAGTACTTC	CASSLVGGIPISYEQYF
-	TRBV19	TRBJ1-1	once	TGTGCCAGTCTCTTCCCCCCTGAAGCTTTCTTT	CASLFPPEAFF
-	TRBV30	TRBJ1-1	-	TGTGCCTGGCAGATACAGGGTTCGACTGAAGCTTTCTTT	CAWQIQGSTEAFF
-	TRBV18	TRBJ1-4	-	TGTGCCAGCTCACCCCCCGGCAGGATTAATGAAAAACTGTTTTTT	CASSPPGRINEKLFF
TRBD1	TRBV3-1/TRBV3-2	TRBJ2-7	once	TGTGCCAGCAGCCAACGGACAGGGATGTCTTACGAGCAGTACTTC	CASSQRTGMSYEQYF